This T cell receptor (beta chain) is from a study of CD8 T cells in ankylosing spondylitis. Study conclusions and caveats: A TCR beta motif of under ten highly homologous variants seemed to mark ankylosing spondylitis blood.

Turning to this clonotype: Its antigen is as yet unknown.

Libraries for TCR beta were made by quantitative 5'-RACE with molecular barcodes. TCRdb processed the 5' RACE reads anew with MiXCR; each CDR3 protein has one entry. The table has some 400,000 distinct CDR3 sequences, more than 20% seen once. The material sequenced was blood, either unsorted or a sorted T cell fraction (not recorded which). The clonotype comes from a male donor with ankylosing spondylitis.

CDR3 sequence reads: CASSQDAGTGTKQYF. In DNA, the CDR3 is TGTGCCAGCAGCCAAGATGCCGGGACAGGGACAAAGCAGTACTTC. V and J are TRBV3-1 and TRBJ2-7, with 9 bases lining up with TRBD1. Germline values: CDR1 LGHDT, CDR2 YNNKEL (reference sequence). The CDR3 spans 15 residues. V shed 0 bases and J 8 bases; nucleotides not matched to a gene: 8.